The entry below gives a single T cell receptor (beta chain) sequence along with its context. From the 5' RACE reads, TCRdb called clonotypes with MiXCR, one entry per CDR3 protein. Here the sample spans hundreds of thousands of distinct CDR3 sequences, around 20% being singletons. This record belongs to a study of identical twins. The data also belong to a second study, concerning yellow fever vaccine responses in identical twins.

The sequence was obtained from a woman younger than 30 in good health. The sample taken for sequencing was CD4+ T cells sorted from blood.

The CDR3 sequence is CASSPAVNYGYTF. In nucleotides, the CDR3 is TGTGCCAGCAGTCCCGCGGTTAACTATGGCTACACCTTC. The chain combines TRBV12-3 or TRBV12-4 with TRBJ1-2, with no clear D. Trimming pared 5 bases from V and 1 base from J, leaving 8 bases between. CDR3 length equals 13 residues.